One T cell receptor (beta chain) is described in this entry. The data are from a study of T cell changes during pregnancy in multiple sclerosis. The CDR3 loop spans 14 amino acids. Germline CDR1 reads SGHRS; CDR2 reads YFSETQ. Deletions cut 1 base from V and 6 bases from J, with 10 bases between. Clones were read by immunoSEQ multiplex PCR, and TCRdb kept only the in-frame ones, dropping some. The profile shows 35,000 to 50,000 clones, about 91% of them singletons. The clonotype comes from a female donor in good health, enrolled as a control in a pregnancy study. The sample consisted of CD4+ T cells from peripheral blood mononuclear cells, taken after pregnancy. This chain connects TRBV5-1 to TRBJ1-4, with D uncertain. The CDR3 sequence: CASSLRGFDEKLFF. The CDR3 nucleotides are TGCGCCAGCAGCTTGCGAGGGTTTGATGAAAAACTGTTTTTT.